Listed below are T cell receptor beta chains from one sample, sequenced in a study of early T cells in non-severe SARS-CoV-2 infection. TCRdb itself ran the 5' RACE reads through MiXCR, one entry per CDR3 protein. The table includes tens of thousands of distinct CDR3 sequences, roughly an eighth detected once. Sequenced sample: whole blood. Receptors originate from an adult who was a healthcare worker with PCR-confirmed SARS-CoV-2 infection or an uninfected control (not recorded which). The CDR3 runs from the conserved cysteine through the conserved F or W. Each record gives: J gene, clone size, D gene, V gene, CDR3 length, CDR3 protein, CDR3 DNA. The D gene is left open where the match is weak. Rows give clone size only sometimes, using once, few, many, or a class for an expanded clone.

J gene: TRBJ2-5; clone size: .; D gene: .; V gene: TRBV2; CDR3 length: 13; CDR3 protein: CASNQGGSETQYF; CDR3 DNA: TGTGCCAGCAACCAGGGGGGTTCAGAGACCCAGTACTTC
J gene: TRBJ1-3; clone size: many; D gene: .; V gene: TRBV12-3/TRBV12-4; CDR3 length: 15; CDR3 protein: CASSLGLSSGNTIYF; CDR3 DNA: TGTGCCAGCAGCTTGGGACTGAGCTCTGGAAACACCATATATTTT
J gene: TRBJ2-1; clone size: .; D gene: TRBD2; V gene: TRBV7-3; CDR3 length: 15; CDR3 protein: CASSSTSGSFYEQFF; CDR3 DNA: TGTGCCAGCAGCTCGACTAGCGGGAGTTTCTATGAGCAGTTCTTC
J gene: TRBJ1-1; clone size: few; D gene: .; V gene: TRBV6-5; CDR3 length: 15; CDR3 protein: CASSRGAGMNTEAFF; CDR3 DNA: TGTGCCAGCAGCCGAGGGGCAGGGATGAACACTGAAGCTTTCTTT
J gene: TRBJ2-7; clone size: many; D gene: .; V gene: TRBV29-1; CDR3 length: 12; CDR3 protein: CSVEVVGEVQYF; CDR3 DNA: TGCAGCGTTGAAGTGGTGGGCGAGGTCCAGTACTTC
J gene: TRBJ2-7; clone size: .; D gene: .; V gene: TRBV5-1; CDR3 length: 14; CDR3 protein: CASSPVGLAGEQYF; CDR3 DNA: TGCGCCAGCAGCCCAGTTGGTCTGGCGGGCGAGCAGTACTTC
J gene: TRBJ1-4; clone size: .; D gene: .; V gene: TRBV24-1; CDR3 length: 13; CDR3 protein: CATSDTNTEELFF; CDR3 DNA: TGTGCCACCAGTGATACCAATACCGAAGAACTGTTTTTT
J gene: TRBJ2-3; clone size: few; D gene: .; V gene: TRBV20-1; CDR3 length: 12; CDR3 protein: CSARGARGTQYF; CDR3 DNA: TGCAGTGCTAGGGGGGCGCGCGGCACGCAGTATTTT
J gene: TRBJ2-3; clone size: .; D gene: TRBD2; V gene: TRBV12-3/TRBV12-4; CDR3 length: 15; CDR3 protein: CASSFAGGGGDTQYF; CDR3 DNA: TGTGCCAGCAGTTTTGCGGGAGGGGGTGGAGATACGCAGTATTTT
J gene: TRBJ2-7; clone size: few; D gene: TRBD2; V gene: TRBV6-2/TRBV6-3; CDR3 length: 14; CDR3 protein: CASSSGTSAFEQYF; CDR3 DNA: TGTGCCAGCAGTTCCGGGACTAGTGCCTTCGAGCAGTACTTC
J gene: TRBJ2-1; clone size: few; D gene: .; V gene: TRBV5-5; CDR3 length: 15; CDR3 protein: CASSPATITYNEQFF; CDR3 DNA: TGTGCCAGCAGCCCGGCTACCATTACCTACAATGAGCAGTTCTTC
J gene: TRBJ1-1; clone size: many; D gene: .; V gene: TRBV12-3/TRBV12-4; CDR3 length: 15; CDR3 protein: CASSSGRLMNTEAFF; CDR3 DNA: TGTGCCAGCAGCTCGGGTCGATTGATGAACACTGAAGCTTTCTTT
J gene: TRBJ2-4; clone size: .; D gene: .; V gene: TRBV6-5; CDR3 length: 14; CDR3 protein: CASKEVVAKNIQYF; CDR3 DNA: TGTGCCAGCAAAGAAGTGGTAGCCAAAAACATTCAGTACTTC
J gene: TRBJ2-7; clone size: .; D gene: TRBD1; V gene: TRBV10-2; CDR3 length: 16; CDR3 protein: CASSESKQGKGYEQYF; CDR3 DNA: TGCGCCAGCAGTGAGTCCAAACAGGGGAAAGGCTACGAGCAGTACTTC
J gene: TRBJ2-4; clone size: .; D gene: .; V gene: TRBV15; CDR3 length: 15; CDR3 protein: CATSRVGGAKNIQYF; CDR3 DNA: TGTGCCACCAGCAGAGTTGGGGGAGCCAAAAACATTCAGTACTTC
J gene: TRBJ2-2; clone size: many; D gene: .; V gene: TRBV2; CDR3 length: 16; CDR3 protein: CASSEGPGFQGGELFF; CDR3 DNA: TGTGCCAGCAGTGAGGGCCCGGGATTTCAAGGCGGGGAGCTGTTTTTT
J gene: TRBJ2-7; clone size: few; D gene: TRBD1; V gene: TRBV11-3; CDR3 length: 16; CDR3 protein: CASSLGARTGGYEQYF; CDR3 DNA: TGTGCCAGCAGCTTAGGGGCCCGGACAGGGGGCTACGAGCAGTACTTC
J gene: TRBJ1-1; clone size: many; D gene: .; V gene: TRBV18; CDR3 length: 13; CDR3 protein: CASSPRGDTEAFF; CDR3 DNA: TGTGCCAGCTCACCACGAGGGGACACTGAAGCTTTCTTT
J gene: TRBJ2-3; clone size: few; D gene: TRBD2; V gene: TRBV29-1; CDR3 length: 14; CDR3 protein: CSAATASGADTQYF; CDR3 DNA: TGCAGCGCCGCGACGGCTAGCGGGGCGGATACGCAGTATTTT
J gene: TRBJ1-6; clone size: .; D gene: .; V gene: TRBV2; CDR3 length: 12; CDR3 protein: CASQPGGSPLHF; CDR3 DNA: TGTGCCTCCCAGCCGGGGGGTTCACCCCTCCACTTT
J gene: TRBJ2-1; clone size: many; D gene: TRBD2; V gene: TRBV4-1; CDR3 length: 17; CDR3 protein: CASSQGSGRRGFNEQFF; CDR3 DNA: TGCGCCAGCAGCCAAGGGAGCGGGAGAAGGGGCTTTAATGAGCAGTTCTTC
J gene: TRBJ2-6; clone size: many; D gene: .; V gene: TRBV11-2; CDR3 length: 15; CDR3 protein: CASSSVDSGANVLTF; CDR3 DNA: TGTGCCAGCAGCAGTGTCGACTCTGGGGCCAACGTCCTGACTTTC
J gene: TRBJ2-5; clone size: few; D gene: TRBD1; V gene: TRBV2; CDR3 length: 15; CDR3 protein: CASSESGQGFETQYF; CDR3 DNA: TGTGCCAGCAGTGAGTCGGGACAGGGATTTGAGACCCAGTACTTC
J gene: TRBJ1-1; clone size: .; D gene: .; V gene: TRBV28; CDR3 length: 11; CDR3 protein: CASNDGTEAFF; CDR3 DNA: TGTGCCAGCAACGATGGAACTGAAGCTTTCTTT
J gene: TRBJ1-3; clone size: .; D gene: .; V gene: TRBV4-2; CDR3 length: 16; CDR3 protein: CASSPDSQVSGNTIYF; CDR3 DNA: TGTGCCAGCAGCCCGGACAGTCAAGTCTCTGGAAACACCATATATTTT
J gene: TRBJ2-3; clone size: .; D gene: .; V gene: TRBV20-1; CDR3 length: 17; CDR3 protein: CSARNRDRDLGTDTQYF; CDR3 DNA: TGCAGTGCTAGGAACCGGGACCGGGATTTGGGCACAGATACGCAGTATTTT
J gene: TRBJ1-1; clone size: many; D gene: .; V gene: TRBV2; CDR3 length: 14; CDR3 protein: CASREDSRGTEAFF; CDR3 DNA: TGTGCCAGCAGAGAGGACAGCAGGGGCACTGAAGCTTTCTTT
J gene: TRBJ1-4; clone size: few; D gene: .; V gene: TRBV29-1; CDR3 length: 12; CDR3 protein: CSVEDPGGKLFF; CDR3 DNA: TGCAGCGTTGAAGATCCTGGGGGGAAACTGTTTTTT
J gene: TRBJ2-1; clone size: .; D gene: .; V gene: TRBV12-3/TRBV12-4; CDR3 length: 16; CDR3 protein: CASSYRKGLGGDEQFF; CDR3 DNA: TGTGCCAGCAGTTACCGGAAGGGGTTAGGAGGGGATGAGCAGTTCTTC
J gene: TRBJ2-7; clone size: many; D gene: TRBD2; V gene: TRBV20-1; CDR3 length: 15; CDR3 protein: CSARVGSSGNYEQYF; CDR3 DNA: TGCAGTGCTAGAGTGGGGAGTAGCGGGAACTACGAGCAGTACTTC
J gene: TRBJ2-3; clone size: .; D gene: .; V gene: TRBV28; CDR3 length: 15; CDR3 protein: CASSLERGITDTQYF; CDR3 DNA: TGTGCCAGCAGTTTAGAACGGGGGATCACAGATACGCAGTATTTT
J gene: TRBJ2-1; clone size: few; D gene: .; V gene: TRBV12-3/TRBV12-4; CDR3 length: 16; CDR3 protein: CASSPPRGVSGNEQFF; CDR3 DNA: TGTGCCAGCAGTCCCCCTAGAGGGGTGTCGGGCAATGAGCAGTTCTTC
J gene: TRBJ2-4; clone size: many; D gene: .; V gene: TRBV29-1; CDR3 length: 15; CDR3 protein: CSVELANLGPNIQYF; CDR3 DNA: TGCAGCGTTGAGCTGGCTAACCTTGGGCCAAACATTCAGTACTTC
J gene: TRBJ2-5; clone size: many; D gene: .; V gene: TRBV2; CDR3 length: 13; CDR3 protein: CASSGRSGETQYF; CDR3 DNA: TGTGCCAGCAGTGGGAGGTCCGGAGAGACCCAGTACTTC
J gene: TRBJ2-3; clone size: .; D gene: TRBD2; V gene: TRBV7-3; CDR3 length: 17; CDR3 protein: CASSLTASGWSTDTQYF; CDR3 DNA: TGTGCCAGCAGCTTAACGGCTAGCGGGTGGAGCACAGATACGCAGTATTTT
J gene: TRBJ2-5; clone size: many; D gene: .; V gene: TRBV7-6; CDR3 length: 15; CDR3 protein: CASSSVRDGQETQYF; CDR3 DNA: TGTGCCAGCAGCTCGGTCCGGGACGGCCAAGAGACCCAGTACTTC
J gene: TRBJ2-1; clone size: many; D gene: .; V gene: TRBV11-2; CDR3 length: 15; CDR3 protein: CASSLDRRGQREQFF; CDR3 DNA: TGTGCCAGCAGCTTAGATCGGAGGGGACAGAGGGAGCAGTTCTTC
J gene: TRBJ2-1; clone size: .; D gene: .; V gene: TRBV20-1; CDR3 length: 14; CDR3 protein: CSARDLTSGYEQFF; CDR3 DNA: TGCAGTGCTAGAGATCTTACTAGTGGGTATGAGCAGTTCTTC
J gene: TRBJ2-1; clone size: many; D gene: .; V gene: TRBV20-1; CDR3 length: 15; CDR3 protein: CSARQRGIGSNEQFF; CDR3 DNA: TGCAGTGCTAGACAAAGGGGGATAGGGTCCAATGAGCAGTTCTTC
J gene: TRBJ2-7; clone size: many; D gene: TRBD2; V gene: TRBV5-6; CDR3 length: 17; CDR3 protein: CASSPWTATSGNYEQYF; CDR3 DNA: TGTGCCAGCAGCCCCTGGACGGCGACTAGCGGCAACTACGAGCAGTACTTC
J gene: TRBJ2-2; clone size: many; D gene: .; V gene: TRBV7-3; CDR3 length: 15; CDR3 protein: CASSLTRENTGELFF; CDR3 DNA: TGTGCCAGCAGCTTAACAAGGGAGAACACCGGGGAGCTGTTTTTT
J gene: TRBJ2-7; clone size: many; D gene: .; V gene: TRBV7-9; CDR3 length: 17; CDR3 protein: CASSPKKAGTISYEQYF; CDR3 DNA: TGTGCCAGCAGCCCTAAGAAGGCCGGAACTATCTCCTACGAGCAGTACTTC
J gene: TRBJ1-1; clone size: large; D gene: .; V gene: TRBV7-9; CDR3 length: 14; CDR3 protein: CASSLASTGAEAFF; CDR3 DNA: TGTGCCAGCAGCTTAGCCTCGACAGGCGCTGAAGCTTTCTTT
J gene: TRBJ1-1; clone size: .; D gene: TRBD1; V gene: TRBV12-3/TRBV12-4; CDR3 length: 14; CDR3 protein: CASSRRTGGDEAFF; CDR3 DNA: TGTGCCAGCAGTAGACGGACAGGGGGTGATGAAGCTTTCTTT
J gene: TRBJ2-1; clone size: .; D gene: .; V gene: TRBV9; CDR3 length: 15; CDR3 protein: CASSVGGRSFDEQFF; CDR3 DNA: TGTGCCAGCAGCGTGGGCGGGCGTTCGTTCGATGAGCAGTTCTTC
J gene: TRBJ2-7; clone size: .; D gene: .; V gene: TRBV2; CDR3 length: 14; CDR3 protein: CASSEASPSYEQYF; CDR3 DNA: TGTGCCAGCAGTGAGGCGTCCCCCTCCTACGAGCAGTACTTC
J gene: TRBJ2-2; clone size: .; D gene: TRBD1; V gene: TRBV3-1; CDR3 length: 13; CDR3 protein: CASSGQVTGELFF; CDR3 DNA: TGTGCCAGCAGTGGACAGGTCACCGGGGAGCTGTTTTTT
J gene: TRBJ2-5; clone size: few; D gene: .; V gene: TRBV9; CDR3 length: 13; CDR3 protein: CASSVGQQETQYF; CDR3 DNA: TGTGCCAGCAGCGTAGGACAGCAAGAGACCCAGTACTTC
J gene: TRBJ2-2; clone size: .; D gene: TRBD1; V gene: TRBV19; CDR3 length: 16; CDR3 protein: CARSPWTGGRAGELFF; CDR3 DNA: TGTGCCAGAAGTCCGTGGACAGGGGGCCGGGCCGGGGAGCTGTTTTTT
J gene: TRBJ2-7; clone size: .; D gene: .; V gene: TRBV6-5; CDR3 length: 15; CDR3 protein: CASSYSGQLSYEQYF; CDR3 DNA: TGTGCCAGCAGTTACTCAGGGCAGCTTTCCTACGAGCAGTACTTC
J gene: TRBJ1-1; clone size: few; D gene: TRBD1; V gene: TRBV18; CDR3 length: 15; CDR3 protein: CASSRRTGANTEAFF; CDR3 DNA: TGTGCCAGCTCAAGGCGTACAGGGGCGAACACTGAAGCTTTCTTT
J gene: TRBJ1-2; clone size: .; D gene: TRBD1; V gene: TRBV2; CDR3 length: 14; CDR3 protein: CASQARQGAYGYTF; CDR3 DNA: TGTGCCAGCCAAGCTAGACAGGGAGCCTATGGCTACACCTTC
J gene: TRBJ2-3; clone size: few; D gene: TRBD1; V gene: TRBV5-1; CDR3 length: 14; CDR3 protein: CASSPGQSTDTQYF; CDR3 DNA: TGCGCCAGCAGCCCGGGACAGAGCACAGATACGCAGTATTTT
J gene: TRBJ2-7; clone size: few; D gene: .; V gene: TRBV6-1; CDR3 length: 14; CDR3 protein: CASSRTAGTYEQYF; CDR3 DNA: TGTGCCAGCAGCCGGACGGCGGGAACCTACGAGCAGTACTTC